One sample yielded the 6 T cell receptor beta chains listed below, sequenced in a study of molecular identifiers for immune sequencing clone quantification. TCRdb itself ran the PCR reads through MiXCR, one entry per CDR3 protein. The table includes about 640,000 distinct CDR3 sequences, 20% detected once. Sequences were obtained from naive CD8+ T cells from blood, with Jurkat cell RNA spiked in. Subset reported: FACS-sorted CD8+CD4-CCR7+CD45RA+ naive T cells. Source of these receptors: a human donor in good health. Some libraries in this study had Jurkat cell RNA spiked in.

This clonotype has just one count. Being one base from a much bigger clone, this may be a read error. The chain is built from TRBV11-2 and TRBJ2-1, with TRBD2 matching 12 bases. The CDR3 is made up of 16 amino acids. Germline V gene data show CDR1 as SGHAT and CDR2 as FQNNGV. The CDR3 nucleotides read TGTGGCAGCAGCTCAAGGACTAGCGGGGCCAACAATGAGCAGTTCTTC. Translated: CGSSSRTSGANNEQFF. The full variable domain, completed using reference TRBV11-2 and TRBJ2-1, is EAGVAQSPRYKIIEKRQSVAFWCNPISGHATLYWYQQILGQGPKLLIQFQNNGVVDDSQLPKDRFSAERLKGVDSTLKIQPAKLEDSAVYLCGSSSRTSGANNEQFFGPGTRLTVL.

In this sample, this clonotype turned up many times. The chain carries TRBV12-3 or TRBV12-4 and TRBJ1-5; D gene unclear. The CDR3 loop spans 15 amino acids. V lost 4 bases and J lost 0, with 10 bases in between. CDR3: CASSSRRNSNQPQHF. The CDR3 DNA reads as TGTGCCAGCAGTTCCCGACGGAATAGCAATCAGCCCCAGCATTTT.

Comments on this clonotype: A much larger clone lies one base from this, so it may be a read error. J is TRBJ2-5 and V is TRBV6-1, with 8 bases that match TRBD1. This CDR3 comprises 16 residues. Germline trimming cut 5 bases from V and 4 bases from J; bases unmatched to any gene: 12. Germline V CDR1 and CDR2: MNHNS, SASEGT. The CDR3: CASSSPGTGSRETQYF. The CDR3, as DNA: TGTGCCAGCAGTAGTCCCGGGACAGGTTCCCGAGAGACCCAGTACTTC.

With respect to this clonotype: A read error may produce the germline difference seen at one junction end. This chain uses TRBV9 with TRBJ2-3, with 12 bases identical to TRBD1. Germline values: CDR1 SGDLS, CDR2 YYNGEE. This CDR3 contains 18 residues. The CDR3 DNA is TGTGCCAACAGCGGGGGGACAGGGGGCGCATTCCTCACAGATACGCAGTATTTT. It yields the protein CANSGGTGGAFLTDTQYF.

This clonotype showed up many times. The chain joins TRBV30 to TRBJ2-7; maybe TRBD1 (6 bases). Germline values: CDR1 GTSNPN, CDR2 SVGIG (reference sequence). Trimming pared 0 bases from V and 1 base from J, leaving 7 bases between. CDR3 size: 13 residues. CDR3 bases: TGTGCCTGGAGTGTCGGACAGTCCTACGAGCAGTACTTC. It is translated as CAWSVGQSYEQYF.

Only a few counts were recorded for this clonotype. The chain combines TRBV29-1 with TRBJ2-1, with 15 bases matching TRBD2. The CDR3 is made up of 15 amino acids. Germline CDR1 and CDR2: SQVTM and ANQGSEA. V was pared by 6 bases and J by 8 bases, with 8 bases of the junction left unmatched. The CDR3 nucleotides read TGCAGCGTGGCCGGACTAGCGGGAGGGCGCGATGAGCAGTTCTTC. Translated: CSVAGLAGGRDEQFF.